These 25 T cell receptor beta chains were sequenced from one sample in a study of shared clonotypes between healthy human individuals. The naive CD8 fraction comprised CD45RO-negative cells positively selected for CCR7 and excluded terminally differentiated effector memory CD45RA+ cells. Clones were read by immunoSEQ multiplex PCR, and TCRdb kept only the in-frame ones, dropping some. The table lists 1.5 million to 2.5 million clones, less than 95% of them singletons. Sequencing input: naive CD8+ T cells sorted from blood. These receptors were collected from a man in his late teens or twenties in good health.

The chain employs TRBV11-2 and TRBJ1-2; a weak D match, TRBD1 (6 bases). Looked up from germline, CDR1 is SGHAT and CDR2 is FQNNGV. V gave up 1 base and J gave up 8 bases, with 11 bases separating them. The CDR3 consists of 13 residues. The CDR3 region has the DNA TGTGCCAGCAGCTTAGCTCCAGGGGAGGGCTACACCTTC. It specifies CASSLAPGEGYTF. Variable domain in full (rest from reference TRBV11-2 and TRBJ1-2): EAGVAQSPRYKIIEKRQSVAFWCNPISGHATLYWYQQILGQGPKLLIQFQNNGVVDDSQLPKDRFSAERLKGVDSTLKIQPAKLEDSAVYLCASSLAPGEGYTFGSGTRLTVV.

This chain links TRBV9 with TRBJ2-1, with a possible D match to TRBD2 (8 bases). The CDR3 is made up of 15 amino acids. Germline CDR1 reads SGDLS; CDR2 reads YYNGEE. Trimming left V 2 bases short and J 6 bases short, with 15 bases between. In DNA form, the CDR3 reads TGTGCCAGCAGCGTGGGGACAGCGGGGGTCAATGAGCAGTTCTTC. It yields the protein CASSVGTAGVNEQFF. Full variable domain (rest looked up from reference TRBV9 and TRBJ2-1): DSGVTQTPKHLITATGQRVTLRCSPRSGDLSVYWYQQSLDQGLQFLIQYYNGEERAKGNILERFSAQQFPDLHSELNLSSLELGDSALYFCASSVGTAGVNEQFFGPGTRLTVL.

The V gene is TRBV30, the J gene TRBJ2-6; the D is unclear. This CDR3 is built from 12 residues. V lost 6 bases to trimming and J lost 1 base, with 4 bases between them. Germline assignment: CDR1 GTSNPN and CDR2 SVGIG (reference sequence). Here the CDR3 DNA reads TGTGCCTGCTTTTCTGGGGCCAACGTCCTGACTTTC. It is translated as CACFSGANVLTF.

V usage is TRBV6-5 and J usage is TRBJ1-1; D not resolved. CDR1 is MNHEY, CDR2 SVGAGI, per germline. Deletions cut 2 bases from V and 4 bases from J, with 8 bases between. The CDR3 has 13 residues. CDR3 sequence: CASSYVTTTEAFF. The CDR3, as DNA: TGTGCCAGCAGTTACGTCACGACCACTGAAGCTTTCTTT.

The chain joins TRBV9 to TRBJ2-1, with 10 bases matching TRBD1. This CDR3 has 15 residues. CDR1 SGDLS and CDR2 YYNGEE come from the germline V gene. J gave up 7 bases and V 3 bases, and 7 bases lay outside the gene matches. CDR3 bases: TGTGCCAGCAGCGCAGGACAGGGGGTATTGAATGAGCAGTTCTTC. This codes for CASSAGQGVLNEQFF.

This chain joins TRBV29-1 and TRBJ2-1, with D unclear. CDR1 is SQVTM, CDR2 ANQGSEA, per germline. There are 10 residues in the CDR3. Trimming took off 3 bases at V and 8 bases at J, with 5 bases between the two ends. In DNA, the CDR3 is TGCAGCGTTGAGGGCCATGAGCAGTTCTTC. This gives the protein CSVEGHEQFF.

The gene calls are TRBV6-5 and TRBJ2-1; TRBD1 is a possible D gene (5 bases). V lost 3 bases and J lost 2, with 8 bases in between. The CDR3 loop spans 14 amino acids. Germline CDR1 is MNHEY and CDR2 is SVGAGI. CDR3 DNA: TGTGCCAGCAGTTATCAGGGCACCTACAATGAGCAGTTCTTC. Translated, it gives CASSYQGTYNEQFF.

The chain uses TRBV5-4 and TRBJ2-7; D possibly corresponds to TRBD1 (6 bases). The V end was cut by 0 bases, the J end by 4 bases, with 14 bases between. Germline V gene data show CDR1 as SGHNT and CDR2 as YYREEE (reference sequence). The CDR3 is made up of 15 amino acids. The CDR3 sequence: CASSLEQGPMYEQYF. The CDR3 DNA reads TGTGCCAGCAGCTTGGAGCAGGGGCCGATGTACGAGCAGTACTTC.

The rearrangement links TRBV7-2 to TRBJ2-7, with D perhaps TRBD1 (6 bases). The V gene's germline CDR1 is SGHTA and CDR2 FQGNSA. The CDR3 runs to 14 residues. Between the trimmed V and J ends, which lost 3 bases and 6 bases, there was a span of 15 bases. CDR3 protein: CASSLVSEGVEQYF. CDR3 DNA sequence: TGTGCCAGCAGCTTGGTGTCTGAGGGGGTCGAGCAGTACTTC.

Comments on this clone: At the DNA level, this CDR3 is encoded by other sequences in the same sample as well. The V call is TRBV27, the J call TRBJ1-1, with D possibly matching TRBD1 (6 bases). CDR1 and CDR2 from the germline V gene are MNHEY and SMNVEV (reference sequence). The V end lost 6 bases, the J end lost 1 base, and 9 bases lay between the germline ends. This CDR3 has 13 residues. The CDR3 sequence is CASSPTGNTEAFF. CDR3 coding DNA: TGTGCCAGCAGCCCGACAGGGAACACTGAAGCTTTCTTT.

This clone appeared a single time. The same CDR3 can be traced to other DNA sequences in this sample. The CDR3 DNA is TGTGCCAGCAGCCAAGACCAGGGCTACTCCTACGAGCAGTACTTC. Translating it yields CASSQDQGYSYEQYF. The genes are TRBV14 and TRBJ2-7; the D gene is possibly TRBD1 (5 bases). CDR1 SGHDN and CDR2 FVKESK come from the germline V gene. V was pared by 0 bases and J by 0 bases, with 9 bases between. CDR3 length: 15 residues.

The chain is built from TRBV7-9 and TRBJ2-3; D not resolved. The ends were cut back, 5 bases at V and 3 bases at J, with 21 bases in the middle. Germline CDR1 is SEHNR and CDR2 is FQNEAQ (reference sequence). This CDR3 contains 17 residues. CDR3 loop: CASSNRWQALETDTQYF. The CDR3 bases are TGTGCCAGCAGCAACCGATGGCAAGCGCTGGAGACAGATACGCAGTATTTT.

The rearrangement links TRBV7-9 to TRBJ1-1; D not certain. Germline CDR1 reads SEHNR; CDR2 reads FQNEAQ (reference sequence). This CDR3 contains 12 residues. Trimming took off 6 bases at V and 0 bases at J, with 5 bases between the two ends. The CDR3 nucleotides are TGTGCCAGCAGAGCAATGAACACTGAAGCTTTCTTT. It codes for CASRAMNTEAFF.

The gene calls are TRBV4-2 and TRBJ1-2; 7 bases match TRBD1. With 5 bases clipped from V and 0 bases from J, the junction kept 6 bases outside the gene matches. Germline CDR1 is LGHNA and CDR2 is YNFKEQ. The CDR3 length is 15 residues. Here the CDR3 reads CASSGIQGSNYGYTF. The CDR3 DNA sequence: TGTGCCAGCAGCGGAATACAGGGGTCTAACTATGGCTACACCTTC.

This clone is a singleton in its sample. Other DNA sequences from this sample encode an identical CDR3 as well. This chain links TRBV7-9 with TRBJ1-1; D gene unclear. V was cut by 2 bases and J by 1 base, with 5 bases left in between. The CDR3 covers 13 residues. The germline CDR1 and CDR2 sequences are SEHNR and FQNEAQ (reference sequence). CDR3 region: CASSLSGNTEAFF. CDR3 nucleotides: TGTGCCAGCAGCTTATCCGGGAACACTGAAGCTTTCTTT. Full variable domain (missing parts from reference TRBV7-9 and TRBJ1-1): DTGVSQNPRHKITKRGQNVTFRCDPISEHNRLYWYRQTLGQGPEFLTYFQNEAQLEKSRLLSDRFSAERPKGSFSTLEIQRTEQGDSAMYLCASSLSGNTEAFFGQGTRLTVV.

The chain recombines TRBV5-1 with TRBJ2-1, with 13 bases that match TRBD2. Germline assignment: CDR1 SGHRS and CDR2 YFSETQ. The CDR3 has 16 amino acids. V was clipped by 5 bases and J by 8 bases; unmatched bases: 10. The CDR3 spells CASRLLAGGPFDEQFF. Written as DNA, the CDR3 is TGCGCCAGCAGGTTACTAGCGGGAGGGCCTTTCGATGAGCAGTTCTTC. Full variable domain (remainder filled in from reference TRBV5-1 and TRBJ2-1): KAGVTQTPRYLIKTRGQQVTLSCSPISGHRSVSWYQQTPGQGLQFLFEYFSETQRNKGNFPGRFSGRQFSNSRSEMNVSTLELGDSALYLCASRLLAGGPFDEQFFGPGTRLTVL.

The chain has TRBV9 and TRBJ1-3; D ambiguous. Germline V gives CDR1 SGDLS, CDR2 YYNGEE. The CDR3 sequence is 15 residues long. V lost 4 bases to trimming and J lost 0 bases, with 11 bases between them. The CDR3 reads CASSIYPDSGNTIYF. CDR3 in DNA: TGTGCCAGCAGCATCTACCCGGACTCTGGAAACACCATATATTTT. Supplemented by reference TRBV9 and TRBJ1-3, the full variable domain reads DSGVTQTPKHLITATGQRVTLRCSPRSGDLSVYWYQQSLDQGLQFLIQYYNGEERAKGNILERFSAQQFPDLHSELNLSSLELGDSALYFCASSIYPDSGNTIYFGEGSWLTVV.

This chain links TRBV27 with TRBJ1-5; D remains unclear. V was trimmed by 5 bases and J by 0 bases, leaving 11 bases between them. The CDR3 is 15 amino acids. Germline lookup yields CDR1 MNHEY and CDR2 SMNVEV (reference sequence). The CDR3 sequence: CASSPLADSNQPQHF. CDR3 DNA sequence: TGTGCCAGCAGTCCCCTTGCGGATAGCAATCAGCCCCAGCATTTT.

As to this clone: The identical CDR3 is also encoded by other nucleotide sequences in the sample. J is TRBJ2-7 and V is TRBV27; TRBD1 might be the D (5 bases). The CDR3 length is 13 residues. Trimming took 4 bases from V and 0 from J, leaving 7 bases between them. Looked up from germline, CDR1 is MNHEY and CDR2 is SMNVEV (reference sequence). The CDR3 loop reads CASSYRLSYEQYF. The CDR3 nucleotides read TGTGCCAGCAGTTACAGGCTCTCCTACGAGCAGTACTTC.

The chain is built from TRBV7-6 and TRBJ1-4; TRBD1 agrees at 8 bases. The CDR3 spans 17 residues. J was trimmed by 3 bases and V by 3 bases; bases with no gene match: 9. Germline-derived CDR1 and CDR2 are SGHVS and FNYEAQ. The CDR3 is CASSFFPADRANEKLFF. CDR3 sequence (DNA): TGTGCCAGCAGCTTCTTCCCCGCGGACAGGGCTAATGAAAAACTGTTTTTT.

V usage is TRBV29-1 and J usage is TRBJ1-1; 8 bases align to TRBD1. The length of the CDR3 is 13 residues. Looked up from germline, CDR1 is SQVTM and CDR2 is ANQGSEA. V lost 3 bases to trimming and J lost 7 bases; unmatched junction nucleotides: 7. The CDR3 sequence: CSVDGGDRLEAFF. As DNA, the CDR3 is TGCAGCGTTGATGGGGGGGACAGGCTTGAAGCTTTCTTT.

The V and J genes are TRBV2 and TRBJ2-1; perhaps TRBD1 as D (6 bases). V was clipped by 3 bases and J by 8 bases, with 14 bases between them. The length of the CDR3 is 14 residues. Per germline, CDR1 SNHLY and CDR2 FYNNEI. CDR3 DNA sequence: TGTGCCAGCAGTGACGGACAGCTCGCAGATGAGCAGTTCTTC. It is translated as CASSDGQLADEQFF.

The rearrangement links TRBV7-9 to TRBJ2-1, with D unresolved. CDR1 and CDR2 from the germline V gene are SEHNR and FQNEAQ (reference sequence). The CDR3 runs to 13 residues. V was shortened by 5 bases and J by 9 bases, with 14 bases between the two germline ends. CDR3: CASSPNMGGEQFF. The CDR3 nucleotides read TGTGCCAGCAGCCCTAACATGGGCGGTGAGCAGTTCTTC.

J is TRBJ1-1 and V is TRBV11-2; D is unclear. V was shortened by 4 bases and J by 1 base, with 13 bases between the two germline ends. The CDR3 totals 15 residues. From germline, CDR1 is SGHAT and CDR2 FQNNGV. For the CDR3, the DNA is TGTGCCAGCAGCTCCCCCTATGGGCAGAACACTGAAGCTTTCTTT. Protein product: CASSSPYGQNTEAFF.

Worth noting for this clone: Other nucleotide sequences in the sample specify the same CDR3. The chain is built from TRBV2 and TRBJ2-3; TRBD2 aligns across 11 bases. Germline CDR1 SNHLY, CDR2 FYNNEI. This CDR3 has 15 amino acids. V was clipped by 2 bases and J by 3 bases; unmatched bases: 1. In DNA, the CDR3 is TGTGCCAGCAGTGAAACTAGCGGGAGTACAGATACGCAGTATTTT. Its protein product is CASSETSGSTDTQYF.